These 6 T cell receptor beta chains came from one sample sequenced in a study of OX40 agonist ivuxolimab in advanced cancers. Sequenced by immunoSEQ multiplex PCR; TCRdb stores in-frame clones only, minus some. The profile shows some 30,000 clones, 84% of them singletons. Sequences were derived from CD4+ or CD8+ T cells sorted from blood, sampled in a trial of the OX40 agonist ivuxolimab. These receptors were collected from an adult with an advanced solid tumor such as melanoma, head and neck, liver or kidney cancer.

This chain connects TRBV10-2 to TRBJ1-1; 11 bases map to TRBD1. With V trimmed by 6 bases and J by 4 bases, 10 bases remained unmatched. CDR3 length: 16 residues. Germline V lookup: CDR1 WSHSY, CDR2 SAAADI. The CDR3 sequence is CASSWTGGEVGTEAFF. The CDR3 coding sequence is TGCGCCAGCAGCTGGACAGGGGGCGAGGTGGGCACTGAAGCTTTCTTT.

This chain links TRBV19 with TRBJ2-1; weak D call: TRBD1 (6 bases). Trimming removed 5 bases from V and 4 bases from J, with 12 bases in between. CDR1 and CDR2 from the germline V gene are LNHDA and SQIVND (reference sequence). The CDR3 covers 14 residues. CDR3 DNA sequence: TGTGCCAGTAGTGGGGACATAAAGTACAATGAGCAGTTCTTC. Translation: CASSGDIKYNEQFF. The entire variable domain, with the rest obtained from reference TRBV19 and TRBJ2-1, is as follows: DGGITQSPKYLFRKEGQNVTLSCEQNLNHDAMYWYRQDPGQGLRLIYYSQIVNDFQKGDIAEGYSVSREKKESFPLTVTSAQKNPTAFYLCASSGDIKYNEQFFGPGTRLTVL.

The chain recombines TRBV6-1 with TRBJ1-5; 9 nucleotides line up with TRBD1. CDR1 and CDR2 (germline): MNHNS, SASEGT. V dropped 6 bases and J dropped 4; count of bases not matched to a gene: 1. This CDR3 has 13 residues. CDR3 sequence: CASRGTGNQPQHF. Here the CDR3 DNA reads TGTGCCAGCAGAGGGACAGGGAATCAGCCCCAGCATTTT.

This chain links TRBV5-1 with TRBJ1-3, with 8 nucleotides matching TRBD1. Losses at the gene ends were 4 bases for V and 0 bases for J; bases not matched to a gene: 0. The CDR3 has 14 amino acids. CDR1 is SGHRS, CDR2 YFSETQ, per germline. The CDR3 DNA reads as TGCGCCAGCAGCGACAGGGGCTCTGGAAACACCATATATTTT. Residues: CASSDRGSGNTIYF.

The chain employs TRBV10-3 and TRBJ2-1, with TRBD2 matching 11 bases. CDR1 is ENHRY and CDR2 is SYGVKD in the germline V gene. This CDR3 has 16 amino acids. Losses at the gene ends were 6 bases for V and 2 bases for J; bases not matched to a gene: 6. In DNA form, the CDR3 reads TGTGCCATCAGGGCAACTAGCGGGGGAACCTACAATGAGCAGTTCTTC. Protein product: CAIRATSGGTYNEQFF.

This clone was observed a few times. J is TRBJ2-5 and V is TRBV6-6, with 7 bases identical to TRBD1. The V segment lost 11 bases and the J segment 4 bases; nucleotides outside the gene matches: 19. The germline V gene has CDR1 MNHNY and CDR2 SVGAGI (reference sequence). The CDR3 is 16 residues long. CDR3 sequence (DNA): TGTGCCGCCAGCAGTTACGAGGGGGCGGTAGGAGAGACCCAGTACTTC. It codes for CAASSYEGAVGETQYF.